The T cell receptor beta chain under discussion was sequenced for a study of shared T cell receptors in the human thymus (dated by TCRdb to the early 2020s). Describing the broader study: The study examined how self-reactive, shared T-cell receptor alpha chains are generated in the human thymus.

A remark on this clone: Its binding antigen is unknown. Base-call qualities are not available, and no considerably larger clone is one nucleotide away.

Receptor amplification or capture employed the immunoSEQ multiplex PCR assay. TCRdb retrieved this table from immuneACCESS and kept in-frame rearrangements only. Not all clones are present; in checked studies, unresolved V genes account for under half, and no reason is known for the remainder. Present in this sample are 700,000 or so clones, 70% to 90% of which were seen just once. Around 0.0094% of the sample belongs to the ten largest clones. CDR1 and CDR2, per the germline V gene, are SQVTM and ANQGSEA. V was cut back by 8 bases and J by 0 bases, leaving a gap of 14 bases between them. The CDR3 runs 14 residues from the cysteine to the phenylalanine. The CDR3 DNA has 42 bases and is translated from base 1. The sample also formed part of further work on human thymus T cells. As described in the second report: Donors were immunologically healthy infants undergoing open corrective cardiac surgery for congenital heart defects in Finland. The thymus tissue came from surgical resects taken out during corrective cardiac surgery. V and J gene segment usage appeared biased in both thymic and peripheral blood repertoires. The related research found that thymic TCR repertoires overlapped highly between unrelated individuals. The study described the TCR alpha and beta repertoires in about 8 infant thymus samples and a few matching peripheral blood samples. The cohort included more than five male and two female infants, with donor ages spanning 7 to 244 days. Thymocytes were freed from the tissue by mechanical means and kept at -70 degrees C as pellets of roughly 9-33 million cells. Genomic DNA was extracted from frozen cell pellets with a QIAsymphony instrument. The immunoSEQ multiplex PCR assay was used to amplify the TCRB and TCRAD loci from a standardized quantity of quality-controlled genomic DNA. Amplicons spanned the V(D)J region at a length sufficient to cover the CDR3 and identify V and J genes. Through the commercial immunoSEQ service, the amplicons were sequenced on an Illumina platform. Primer bias and sequencing errors were corrected using previously described methods, and TCRAD and TCRB definitions followed the IMGT database. Analysis of the repertoires was done with immunoSEQ Analyzer 3.0 and VDJTools and included basic statistics, V/J segment usage, diversity estimates, rarefaction and pairwise overlap. Chao1, ChaoE, Efron-Thisted, Shannon and inverse Simpson indices were used to estimate diversity, which was also estimated on datasets down-sampled to the smallest sample. Repertoire overlap was assessed by strict matching of CDR3 nucleotide sequence, V gene and J gene, and clustering was done by Jaccard-based multidimensional scaling. On average, thymus samples yielded about 730,000 unique TCRB clonotypes, whereas blood samples yielded about 80,000.

This TCR was recovered from a girl under three years old with a congenital heart defect. Donor details come from another sample of the same person, matched by shared clones. This receptor chain uses TRBV29-1 and TRBJ2-1; the D gene is possibly TRBD2, with 5 bases matching. The specimen was thymocytes. The nucleotide sequence reads TGCAGCCCCCCCTTAGGGAGCTCCTACAATGAGCAGTTCTTC. It translates to CSPPLGSSYNEQFF.